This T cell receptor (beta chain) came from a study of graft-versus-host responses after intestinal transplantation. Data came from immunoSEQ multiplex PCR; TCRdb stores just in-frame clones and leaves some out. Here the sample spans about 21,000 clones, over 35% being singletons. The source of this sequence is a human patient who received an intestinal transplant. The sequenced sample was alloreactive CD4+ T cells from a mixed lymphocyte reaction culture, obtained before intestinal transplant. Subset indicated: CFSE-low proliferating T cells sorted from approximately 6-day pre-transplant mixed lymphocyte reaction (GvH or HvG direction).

CDR3 sequence reads: CASGLVLEGSRTGELFF. The CDR3 DNA reads TGTGCTAGTGGTTTGGTACTGGAGGGGAGTCGGACCGGGGAGCTGTTTTTT. The V call is TRBV12-5, the J call TRBJ2-2; possible D gene TRBD2, 6 bases. The CDR3 totals 17 residues. Germline CDR1 and CDR2: LGHNT and FRNRAP. V lost 0 bases to trimming and J lost 5 bases, with 16 bases between them. Full variable domain (outside the CDR3, taken from reference TRBV12-5 and TRBJ2-2): DARVTQTPRHKVTEMGQEVTMRCQPILGHNTVFWYRQTMMQGLELLAYFRNRAPLDDSGMPKDRFSAEMPDATLATLKIQPSEPRDSAVYFCASGLVLEGSRTGELFFGEGSRLTVL.